This T cell receptor (beta chain) was profiled in a study of T cell responses to AZD1222 COVID-19 vaccine. Study-wide results and limits: No repertoire was sampled before or during the peak T cell response, only after it. Regions 160-218 and 743-854 held dominance among vaccine-associated CD4 TCRs, which spanned spike.

Between the trimmed V and J ends, which lost 9 bases and 0 bases, there was a span of 8 bases. Germline V CDR1 and CDR2: MNHEY, SVGAGI. This CDR3 has 12 residues. Profiled with immunoSEQ multiplex PCR; TCRdb holds only in-frame clones, not every one. Altogether 150,000 or so clones are present, 80% to 95% being singletons, with the ten largest covering over 0.9%. To note about this clone: Its cognate antigen is unknown.

The chain couples TRBV6-5 to TRBJ1-2; perhaps TRBD1 as D (6 bases). The receptor was isolated from an adult in good health. Here the sequenced sample was peripheral blood, taken on day 0 of MenACWY control vaccination. CDR3: CASKGANYGYTF. CDR3 in DNA: TGTGCCAGTAAGGGGGCTAACTATGGCTACACCTTC.